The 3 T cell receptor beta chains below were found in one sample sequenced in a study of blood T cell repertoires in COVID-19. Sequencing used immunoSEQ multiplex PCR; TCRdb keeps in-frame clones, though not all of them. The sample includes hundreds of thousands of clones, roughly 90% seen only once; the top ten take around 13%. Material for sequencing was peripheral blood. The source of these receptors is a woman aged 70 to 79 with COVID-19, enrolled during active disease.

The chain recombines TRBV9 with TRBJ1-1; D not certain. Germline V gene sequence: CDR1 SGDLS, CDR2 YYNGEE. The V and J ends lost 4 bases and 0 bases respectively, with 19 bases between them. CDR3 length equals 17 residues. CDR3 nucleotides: TGTGCCAGCAGCCCACAGAGTTGGGCGGGGATGAACACTGAAGCTTTCTTT. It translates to CASSPQSWAGMNTEAFF.

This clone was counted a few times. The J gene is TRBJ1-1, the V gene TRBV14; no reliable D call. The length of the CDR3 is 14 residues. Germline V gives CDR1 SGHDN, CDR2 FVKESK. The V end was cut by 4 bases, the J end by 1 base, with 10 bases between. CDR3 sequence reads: CASSLSGPNTEAFF. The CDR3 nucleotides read TGTGCCAGCAGCCTCTCGGGTCCGAACACTGAAGCTTTCTTT. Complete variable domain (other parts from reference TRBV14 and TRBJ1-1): EAGVTQFPSHSVIEKGQTVTLRCDPISGHDNLYWYRRVMGKEIKFLLHFVKESKQDESGMPNNRFLAERTGGTYSTLKVQPAELEDSGVYFCASSLSGPNTEAFFGQGTRLTVV.

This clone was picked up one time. CDR3 loop: CATSTRTGYEQYF. CDR3 nucleotide sequence: TGTGCCACCAGCACTAGGACAGGCTACGAGCAGTACTTC. The V gene is TRBV15, the J gene TRBJ2-7; 7 bases are shared with TRBD1. The J segment lost 3 bases and the V segment lost 4 bases, leaving 3 bases of the junction unmatched. Germline CDR1 reads LNHNV; CDR2 reads YYDKDF (reference sequence). The CDR3 is made up of 13 amino acids.